This TCR beta chain appears in the sequencing data of a study of blood T cell repertoires in COVID-19 (dated by TCRdb to the early 2020s). Regarding the research as a whole: Samples covering the acute and convalescent phases of COVID-19 were provided by collaborators in the United States, Italy and Spain. The material from the prospective study consisted of cDNA or gDNA derived from T cells, B-cell-depleted T cells, or PBMCs. The dataset comprised deeply sampled blood TCRbeta repertoires from subjects exposed to, actively infected with, or recovered from COVID-19. The repertoires were made available in a free public database intended to serve as a resource for research on the immune response to SARS-CoV-2. The samples were drawn from two sources: the first 160 participants of the ongoing ImmuneRACE study, and 1,254 subjects contributed by 6 global collaborators. The sample metadata nearly always contained a de-identified subject ID, COVID-19 status, age in years and sex. Where available, HLA class I and class II types were taken from metadata supplied by the sample provider and were not determined by assay-based typing.

Between the V and J ends, shortened by 3 bases and 0 bases respectively, the junction contains 14 bases. CDR1 and CDR2, per the germline V gene (reference sequence), are LNHDA and SQIVND. From its cysteine to its phenylalanine, the CDR3 spans 16 amino acids. Solely the CDR3 DNA is kept, with 48 bases framed from the first base. TCRbeta CDR3 regions were amplified from genomic DNA using the immunoSEQ Assay, a bias-controlled multiplex PCR. As for the authors' bioinformatics: Within the assay, amplification of reference gene primers was used to estimate how many nucleated cells each sample contained. To quantify the absolute abundance of each unique TCRbeta CDR3 rearrangement, sequence reads were collapsed and filtered. Productive Simpson clonality was computed per sample as the square root of Simpson's diversity index over productive rearrangements. Here the immuneACCESS table is served through TCRdb, limited to in-frame sequences with V and J called. Missing clones are a known gap in these copies; in checked studies unresolved V genes cover under half, and the rest lacks a known reason. V, J and clone size reflect that table, while D and trimming were determined from the DNA. For this sample there are 300,000 or so clones; about nine tenths appear just once. Clones ranked in the top ten supply less than 11% of the sample.

Points the paper makes about the study in general: Clinical and demographic metadata were provided uncurated, with the amount varying by source and participant.

Turning to this clone: This clone's antigen is unknown. Per-base quality was not reported, and no clone a single base away is much larger than it.

In the prospective study, participants were about 18 to 95 years old, resided in 25 or so geographic areas of the United States, and were enrolled through a virtual design. In the prospective study, cohorts were assigned on the basis of participant-reported clinical history obtained from a screening survey and a study questionnaire. For ImmuneRACE Cohort 3, a participant was defined as recovered based on two consecutive negative NP/OP PCR tests, clearance by a healthcare professional, or resolution of symptoms. In the prospective study, mobile phlebotomists collected whole blood, serum and a nasopharyngeal or oropharyngeal swab from each participant. Over a roughly 2-month period, participants in the prospective study had the option of providing additional blood draws and questionnaires. Before DNA extraction, prospective study blood samples were shipped either frozen or at room temperature.

The rearrangement combines TRBV19 with TRBJ1-1; no D gene is confidently identified. The sequenced sample consisted of PBMCs or T cells enriched from blood (not recorded which). This clonotype originated in a woman in her late teens or twenties who had recovered from COVID-19. The CDR3 protein sequence reads: CASSIWTDTVNTEAFF. The sequenced DNA is TGTGCCAGTAGTATCTGGACTGATACCGTGAACACTGAAGCTTTCTTT.